These 5 T cell receptor beta chains were all obtained from the same sample, sequenced in a study of PD-1 blockade in classical Hodgkin lymphoma (dated by TCRdb to 2020 to 2021). Library generation was performed with the immunoSEQ multiplex PCR assay. Imported from immuneACCESS, the table was reduced by TCRdb to in-frame sequences with V and J called. These copies leave out some clones; in studies compared against another copy, an unresolved V gene accounts for under half, and the cause of the remainder is not known. The sample profile shows 35,000 to 45,000 clones; approximately 70% of them were found once. The ten biggest clones cover around an eighth of the sample. The sample's time point label is to be understood as: cycle 2 day 1 (C2D1) of nivolumab. Every trial patient had relapsed after autologous stem cell transplantation, and cohorts A, B and C differed in prior brentuximab vedotin exposure.

The sample was peripheral blood mononuclear cells (PBMCs), taken before the second cycle of nivolumab. The receptors stem from a human donor with classical Hodgkin lymphoma.

The J gene is TRBJ1-3, the V gene TRBV10-3; no clear D. The CDR3 sequence is 15 residues long. The V gene lost 6 bases and the J gene lost 0 bases, with 12 bases spanning the gap. CDR1 is ENHRY and CDR2 is SYGVKD in the germline V gene. DNA of the CDR3: TGTGCCATCAGCTACAGCCTCTCCTCTGGAAACACCATATATTTT. This gives the protein CAISYSLSSGNTIYF.

This clone turned up a few times. This chain joins TRBV6-1 and TRBJ2-7, with D unresolved. The germline CDR1 and CDR2 sequences are MNHNS and SASEGT. The germline V and J ends were trimmed by 8 bases and 6 bases, with 17 bases remaining between them. This CDR3 has 13 residues. CDR3 residues: CASWGPYDGEQYF. CDR3 nucleotide sequence: TGTGCCAGCTGGGGTCCTTACGACGGCGAGCAGTACTTC.

The chain joins TRBV19 to TRBJ2-5, with 11 bases fitting TRBD2. The CDR3 runs to 16 residues. The trim removed 5 bases at V and 5 bases at J, leaving 10 bases unmatched. From germline, CDR1 is LNHDA and CDR2 SQIVND (reference sequence). This CDR3 is CASSQLAGVVSETQYF. As DNA, the CDR3 is TGTGCCAGTAGTCAACTAGCGGGAGTTGTTTCTGAGACCCAGTACTTC.

This clone was seen just once. J is TRBJ2-1 and V is TRBV4-3; the match to TRBD2 covers 7 bases. V trimming: 0 bases; J trimming: 4 bases; junction bases outside the gene matches: 9. This CDR3 comprises 17 residues. Germline assignment: CDR1 LGHNA and CDR2 YSLEER. The CDR3 DNA reads as TGCGCCAGCAGCCAAGATGCAGCGGGAAAGGCTTACAATGAGCAGTTCTTC. Translation: CASSQDAAGKAYNEQFF.

The chain uses TRBV11-2 and TRBJ1-1, with 7 bases lining up with TRBD1. Germline CDR1 reads SGHAT; CDR2 reads FQNNGV. J gave up 1 base and V 6 bases, and 5 bases lay outside the gene matches. The CDR3 has 14 residues. CDR3 sequence: CASSPTGSNTEAFF. The DNA for the CDR3 is TGTGCCAGCAGTCCGACAGGGTCGAACACTGAAGCTTTCTTT.